The present T cell receptor (beta chain) was sequenced within a study of T cell responses to AZD1222 COVID-19 vaccine. Study-wide results and limits: White British donors predominated, females outnumbered males, and clonal diversity was possibly underestimated. Elevations in Spike-specific TCR breadth and depth followed administration of two AZD1222 doses.

V dropped 6 bases and J dropped 5; count of bases not matched to a gene: 6. Germline values: CDR1 SQVTM, CDR2 ANQGSEA. The CDR3 consists of 13 residues. Note on this clone: The antigen is unknown.

The repertoire was sequenced with immunoSEQ multiplex PCR; TCRdb's copy has only in-frame clones and lacks some. Of roughly 93,000 clones in the sample, over 85% were seen once. The specimen comprised peripheral blood, sampled on day 0 of MenACWY control vaccination. The receptor's source is an adult in good health. The V and J genes are TRBV29-1 and TRBJ1-4; TRBD1 matches 7 bases. The CDR3 DNA follows: TGCAGCGTGGGGGACAGCACCAATGAAAAACTGTTTTTT. Its translation is CSVGDSTNEKLFF.